One T cell receptor (beta chain) is described in this entry. This record belongs to a study of T cell responses to AZD1222 COVID-19 vaccine. In the study overall: Second-dose intervals near 4 or 12 weeks were combined.

The ends lost 0 bases at V and 10 bases at J; junction bases unmatched: 9. The CDR3 totals 15 residues. Germline V lookup: CDR1 GTSNPN, CDR2 SVGIG (reference sequence). The table came from immunoSEQ multiplex PCR; TCRdb's copy has only in-frame clones and leaves some out. The sample carries roughly 120,000 clones, around 90% recorded once. The sample here was peripheral blood, taken on day 0 of AZD1222 vaccination. This chain links TRBV30 with TRBJ2-1; TRBD2 agrees at 10 bases. The clonotype was recovered from an adult in good health. The CDR3 DNA sequence: TGTGCCTGGAGTGTACGTAGCGGGAGGCACGCGGAGCAGTTCTTC. It encodes CAWSVRSGRHAEQFF.